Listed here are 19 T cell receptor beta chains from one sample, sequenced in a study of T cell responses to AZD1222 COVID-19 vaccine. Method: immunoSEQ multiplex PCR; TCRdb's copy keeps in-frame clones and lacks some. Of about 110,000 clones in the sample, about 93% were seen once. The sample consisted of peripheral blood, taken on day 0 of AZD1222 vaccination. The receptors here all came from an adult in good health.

The CDR3 DNA follows: TGTGCCAGCAGACCGGGACTAGTGGCCACCGGGGAGCTGTTTTTT. This translates into CASRPGLVATGELFF. The chain is built from TRBV6-5 and TRBJ2-2, with 8 nucleotides matching TRBD2. The V gene's germline CDR1 is MNHEY and CDR2 SVGAGI. V lost 6 bases and J lost 4; bases outside the gene matches: 7. The CDR3 loop spans 15 amino acids.

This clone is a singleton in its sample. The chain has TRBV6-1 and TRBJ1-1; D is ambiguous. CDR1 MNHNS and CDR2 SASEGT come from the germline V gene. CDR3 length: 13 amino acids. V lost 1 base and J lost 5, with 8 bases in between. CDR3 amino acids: CASSEVGLTEAFF. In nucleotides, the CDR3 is TGTGCCAGCAGTGAAGTGGGGTTGACTGAAGCTTTCTTT.

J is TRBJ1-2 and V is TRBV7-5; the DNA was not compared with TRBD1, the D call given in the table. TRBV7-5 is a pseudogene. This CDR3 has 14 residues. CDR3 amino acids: CARSSVQVVNGYTF. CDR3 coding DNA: TGTGCCAGAAGCTCGGTACAGGTGGTTAATGGCTACACCTTC.

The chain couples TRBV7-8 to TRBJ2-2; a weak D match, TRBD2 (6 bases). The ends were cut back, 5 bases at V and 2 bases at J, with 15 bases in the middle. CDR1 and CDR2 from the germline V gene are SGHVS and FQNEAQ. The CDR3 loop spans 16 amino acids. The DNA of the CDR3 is TGTGCCAGCAGCCCCCGACTAGGAACAAACACCGGGGAGCTGTTTTTT. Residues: CASSPRLGTNTGELFF.

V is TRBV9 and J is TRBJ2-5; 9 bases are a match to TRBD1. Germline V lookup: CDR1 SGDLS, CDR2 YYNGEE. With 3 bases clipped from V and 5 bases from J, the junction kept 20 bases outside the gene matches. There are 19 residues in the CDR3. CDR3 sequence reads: CASSGGNLQTGGALETQYF. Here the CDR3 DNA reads TGTGCCAGCAGCGGCGGGAACCTCCAGACAGGGGGGGCTTTGGAGACCCAGTACTTC.

The CDR3 spells CASSQGRSEAFF. The CDR3 nucleotides are TGCGCCAGCAGCCAAGGTCGGTCTGAAGCTTTCTTT. This chain uses TRBV4-3 with TRBJ1-1; D is unresolved. CDR1 and CDR2 (germline): LGHNA, YSLEER. The V and J ends lost 1 base and 6 bases respectively, with 6 bases between them. This CDR3 is built from 12 residues.

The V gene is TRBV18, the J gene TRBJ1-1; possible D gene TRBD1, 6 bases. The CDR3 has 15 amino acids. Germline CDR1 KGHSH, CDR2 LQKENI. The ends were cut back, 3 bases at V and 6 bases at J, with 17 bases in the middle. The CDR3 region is CASSPTGPGSPEAFF. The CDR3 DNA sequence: TGTGCCAGCTCACCCACAGGGCCAGGATCACCTGAAGCTTTCTTT.

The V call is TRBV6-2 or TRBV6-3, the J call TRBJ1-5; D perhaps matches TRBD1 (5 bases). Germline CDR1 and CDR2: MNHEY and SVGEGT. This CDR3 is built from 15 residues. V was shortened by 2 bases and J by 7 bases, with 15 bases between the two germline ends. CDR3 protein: CASSYGGLRAQPQHF. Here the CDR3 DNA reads TGTGCCAGCAGTTACGGGGGACTGAGGGCCCAGCCCCAGCATTTT.

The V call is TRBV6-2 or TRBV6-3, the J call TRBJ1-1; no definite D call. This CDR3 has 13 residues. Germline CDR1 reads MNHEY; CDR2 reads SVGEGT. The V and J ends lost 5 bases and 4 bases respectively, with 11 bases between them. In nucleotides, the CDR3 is TGTGCCAGCAGTACCGAAGGGATCACTGAAGCTTTCTTT. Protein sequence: CASSTEGITEAFF.

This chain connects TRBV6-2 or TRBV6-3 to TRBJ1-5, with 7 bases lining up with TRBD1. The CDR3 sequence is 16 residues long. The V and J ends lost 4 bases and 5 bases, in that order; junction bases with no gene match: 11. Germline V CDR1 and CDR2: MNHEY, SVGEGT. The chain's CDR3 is CASSFAPRGKDQPQHF. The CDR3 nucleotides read TGTGCCAGCAGTTTCGCCCCCAGGGGGAAGGATCAGCCCCAGCATTTT.

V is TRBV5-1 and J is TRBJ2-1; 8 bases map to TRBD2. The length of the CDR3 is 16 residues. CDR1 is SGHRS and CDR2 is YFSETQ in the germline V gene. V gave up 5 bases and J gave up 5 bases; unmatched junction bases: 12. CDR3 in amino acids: CASRSWGTSWDNEQFF. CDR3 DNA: TGCGCCAGCAGGTCTTGGGGGACTAGTTGGGACAATGAGCAGTTCTTC.

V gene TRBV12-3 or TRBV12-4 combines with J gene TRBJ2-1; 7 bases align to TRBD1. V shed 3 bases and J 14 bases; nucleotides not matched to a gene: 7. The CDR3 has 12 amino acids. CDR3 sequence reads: CASSFPDRKKFF. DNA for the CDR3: TGTGCCAGCAGTTTTCCGGACAGGAAAAAGTTCTTC.

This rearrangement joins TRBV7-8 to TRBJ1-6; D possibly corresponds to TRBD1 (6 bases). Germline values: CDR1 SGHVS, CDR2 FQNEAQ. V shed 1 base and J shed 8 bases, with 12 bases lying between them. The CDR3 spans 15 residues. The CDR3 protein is CASSLEGVWDSPLHF. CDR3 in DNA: TGTGCCAGCAGCTTAGAGGGGGTTTGGGATTCACCCCTCCACTTT.

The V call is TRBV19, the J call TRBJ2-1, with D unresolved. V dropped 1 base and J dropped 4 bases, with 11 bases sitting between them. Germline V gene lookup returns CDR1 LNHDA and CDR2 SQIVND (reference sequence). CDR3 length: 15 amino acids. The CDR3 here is CASSIAAGPYNEQFF. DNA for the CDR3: TGTGCCAGTAGTATAGCGGCAGGTCCGTACAATGAGCAGTTCTTC. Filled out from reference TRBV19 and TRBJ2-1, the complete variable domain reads DGGITQSPKYLFRKEGQNVTLSCEQNLNHDAMYWYRQDPGQGLRLIYYSQIVNDFQKGDIAEGYSVSREKKESFPLTVTSAQKNPTAFYLCASSIAAGPYNEQFFGPGTRLTVL.

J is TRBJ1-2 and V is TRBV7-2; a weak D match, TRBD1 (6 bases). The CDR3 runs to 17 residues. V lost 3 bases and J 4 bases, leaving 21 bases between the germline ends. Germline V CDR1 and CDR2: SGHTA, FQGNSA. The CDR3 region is CASSFQRALRDTYGYTF. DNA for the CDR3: TGTGCCAGCAGCTTTCAACGGGCCCTCCGGGACACCTATGGCTACACCTTC. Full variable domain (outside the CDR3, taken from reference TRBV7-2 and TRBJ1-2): GAGVSQSPSNKVTEKGKDVELRCDPISGHTALYWYRQSLGQGLEFLIYFQGNSAPDKSGLPSDRFSAERTGGSVSTLTIQRTQQEDSAVYLCASSFQRALRDTYGYTFGSGTRLTVV.

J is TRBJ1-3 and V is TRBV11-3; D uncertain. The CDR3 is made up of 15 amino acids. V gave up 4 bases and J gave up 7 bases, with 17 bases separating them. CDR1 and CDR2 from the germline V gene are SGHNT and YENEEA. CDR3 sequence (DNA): TGTGCCAGCAGCTGGAACGGTGGTCTGGGGAACACCATATATTTT. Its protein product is CASSWNGGLGNTIYF.

The CDR3 protein is CASRLGSDNYGYTF. CDR3 nucleotide sequence: TGCGCCAGCAGGCTTGGGTCGGACAACTATGGCTACACCTTC. The genes are TRBV5-1 and TRBJ1-2; D gene uncertain. Germline-derived CDR1 and CDR2 are SGHRS and YFSETQ. The ends were cut back, 5 bases at V and 2 bases at J, with 13 bases in the middle. This CDR3 has 14 residues.

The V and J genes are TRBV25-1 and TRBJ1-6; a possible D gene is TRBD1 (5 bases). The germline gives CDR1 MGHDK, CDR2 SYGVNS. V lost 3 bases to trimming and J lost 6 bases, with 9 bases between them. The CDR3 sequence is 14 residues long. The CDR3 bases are TGTGCCAGCAGTGAGGCGACAGCTAATTCACCCCTCCACTTT. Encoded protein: CASSEATANSPLHF.

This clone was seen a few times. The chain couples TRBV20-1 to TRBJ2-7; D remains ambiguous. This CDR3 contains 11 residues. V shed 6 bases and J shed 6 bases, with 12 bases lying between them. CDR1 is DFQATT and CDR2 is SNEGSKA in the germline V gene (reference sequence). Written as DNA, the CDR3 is TGCAGTGCCCCAATTGTAGGCGAGCAGTACTTC. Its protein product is CSAPIVGEQYF.